This TCR beta chain was profiled in a study of blood T cell repertoires in COVID-19. Germline V lookup: CDR1 SGDLS, CDR2 YYNGEE. The CDR3 consists of 15 residues. The ends lost 0 bases at V and 3 bases at J; junction bases unmatched: 1. Assay: immunoSEQ multiplex PCR; the TCRdb copy retains only in-frame clones and omits some. This sample has about 190,000 clones, with around 90% found just once. The V and J genes are TRBV9 and TRBJ2-2; TRBD1 agrees at 8 bases. The sample comprised peripheral blood. The receptor comes from a man between 40 and 49 years old with acute or convalescent COVID-19. The CDR3 reads CASSVEQGDTGELFF. The CDR3 DNA sequence: TGTGCCAGCAGCGTAGAACAGGGGGACACCGGGGAGCTGTTTTTT.